The T cell receptor beta chain described here comes from a study of T-cell reconstitution after alpha-beta-depleted transplantation in children. CDR3 length: 14 amino acids. The V and J ends lost 0 bases and 7 bases, in that order; junction bases with no gene match: 5. Germline V gene lookup returns CDR1 SGHDN and CDR2 FVKESK. Unique molecular identifiers were incorporated into the prepared TCRbeta library. TCRdb analysed the PCR reads with MiXCR anew, one entry per CDR3 protein. This table holds roughly 500,000 distinct CDR3 sequences, around 20% found once. The sequence came from a human donor who donated a stem cell graft to a child with acute lymphoblastic leukemia. V is TRBV14 and J is TRBJ2-5; 7 bases line up with TRBD2. The sequencing used PBMCs from the stem cell graft donor, collected from the stem cell graft. The CDR3 region is CASSQDFGGGTQYF. The CDR3 DNA sequence: TGTGCCAGCAGCCAAGATTTTGGCGGGGGGACCCAGTACTTC.